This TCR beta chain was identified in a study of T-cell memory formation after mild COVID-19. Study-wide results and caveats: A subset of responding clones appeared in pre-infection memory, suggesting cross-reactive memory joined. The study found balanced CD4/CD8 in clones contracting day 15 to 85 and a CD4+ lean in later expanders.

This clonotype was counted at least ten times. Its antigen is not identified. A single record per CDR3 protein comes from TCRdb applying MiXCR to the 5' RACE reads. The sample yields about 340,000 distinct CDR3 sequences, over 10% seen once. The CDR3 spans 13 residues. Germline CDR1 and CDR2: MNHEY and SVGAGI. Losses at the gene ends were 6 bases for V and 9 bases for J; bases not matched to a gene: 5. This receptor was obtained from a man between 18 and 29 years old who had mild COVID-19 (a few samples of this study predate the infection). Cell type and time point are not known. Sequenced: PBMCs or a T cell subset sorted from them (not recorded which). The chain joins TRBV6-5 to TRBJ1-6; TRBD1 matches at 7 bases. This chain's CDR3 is CASSHRGSSPLHF. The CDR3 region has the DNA TGTGCCAGCAGCCACAGGGGAAGTTCACCCCTCCACTTT.